This T cell receptor (beta chain) was sequenced during a study of lung T cells in sarcoidosis with Löfgren's syndrome (dated 2017 in TCRdb). Notes on the research overall: Sarcoidosis was characterized as a granulomatous, predominantly pulmonary disease marked by accumulation of CD4+ T cells in bronchoalveolar lavage fluid. The repertoire analyses were focused on Lofgren's syndrome patients.

Paper-wide results and their limitations: In Lofgren's syndrome patients, relative to control subjects, TRAV12-1 and TRBV2 were reported to be the most expanded V gene segments. Recognition of a sarcoidosis-associated antigen was merely suggested, with the antigen itself still putative and unidentified. Multiple Lofgren's syndrome patients were reported to share TRAV12-1 and TRBV2 CDR3 motifs, a finding that suggests public CD4+ TCR repertoires. Analysis of alphabeta pairing showed that TRAV12-1 paired preferentially with TRBV2, and the TCRs formed by this pairing showed CDR3 homology.

The sequencer listed for this sample is Illumina MiSeq. TCRdb cleaned the public reads at Q25 with fastp, built clones with MiXCR and kept in-frame beta chains. Every entry covers one CDR3 protein and lists the most common genes and DNA from its rows. For this sample there are approximately 20,000 distinct CDR3 sequences; roughly 20% appear just once. The biggest ten clones account for about 4% of the sample. The CDR3 covers 13 residues, taking in both the cysteine and the phenylalanine. The retained sequence is limited to the CDR3, 39 bases, with the frame set at the first base. A distance of 11 bases separates the germline ends of V and J, which lose 2 bases and 6 bases respectively. The germline V gene sets CDR1 to MDHEN and CDR2 to SYDVKM. This clonotype was observed many times. What this receptor recognizes is not known. No base-level quality is on record; no much larger clone is a single base apart.

This chain joins TRBV28 to TRBJ2-7; confidence is insufficient to name the D gene. The clonotype was recovered from a human donor with sarcoidosis (Löfgren's syndrome or another form), or a control subject (not recorded which). Material for sequencing was CD4+ T cells from PBMCs. The CDR3 protein: CASSLRLNGEQYF. The DNA reads TGTGCCAGCAGTTTAAGGCTTAACGGCGAGCAGTACTTC.